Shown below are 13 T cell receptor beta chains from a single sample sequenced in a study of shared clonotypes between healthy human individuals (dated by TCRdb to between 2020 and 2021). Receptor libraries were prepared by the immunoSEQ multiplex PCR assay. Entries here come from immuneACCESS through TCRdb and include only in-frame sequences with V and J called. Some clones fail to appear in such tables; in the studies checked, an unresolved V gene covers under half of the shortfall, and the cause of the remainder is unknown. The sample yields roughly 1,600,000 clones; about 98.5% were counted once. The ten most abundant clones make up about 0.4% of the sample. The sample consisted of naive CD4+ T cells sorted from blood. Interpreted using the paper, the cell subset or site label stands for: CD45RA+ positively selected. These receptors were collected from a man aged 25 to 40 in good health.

The CDR3 region has the DNA TGTGCCAGCAGCAAAGATCAAGCTTCTGACACAGATACGCAGTATTTT. As protein: CASSKDQASDTDTQYF. The chain has TRBV21-1 and TRBJ2-3; the table's TRBD2 call for D was not verified on the DNA. TRBV21-1 is flagged as a pseudogene. The CDR3 extends over 16 amino acids.

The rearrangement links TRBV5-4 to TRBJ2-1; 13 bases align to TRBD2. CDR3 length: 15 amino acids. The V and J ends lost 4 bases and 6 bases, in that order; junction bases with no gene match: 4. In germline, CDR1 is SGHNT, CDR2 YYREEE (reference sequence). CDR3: CASSTTSGRANEQFF. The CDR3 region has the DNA TGTGCCAGCAGCACCACTAGCGGGAGGGCCAATGAGCAGTTCTTC.

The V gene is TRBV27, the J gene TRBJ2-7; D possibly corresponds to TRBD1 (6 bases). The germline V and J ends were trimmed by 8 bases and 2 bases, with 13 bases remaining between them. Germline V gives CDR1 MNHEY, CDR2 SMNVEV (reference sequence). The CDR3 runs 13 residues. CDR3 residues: CASRTARPYEQYF. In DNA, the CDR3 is TGTGCCAGCCGGACAGCTCGACCCTACGAGCAGTACTTC.

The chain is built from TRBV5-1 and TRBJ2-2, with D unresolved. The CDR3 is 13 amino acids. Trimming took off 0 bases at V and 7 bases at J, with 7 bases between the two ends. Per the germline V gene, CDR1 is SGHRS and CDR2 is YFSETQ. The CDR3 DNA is TGCGCCAGCAGCTTGGTGGAAGGCGGGGAGCTGTTTTTT. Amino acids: CASSLVEGGELFF.

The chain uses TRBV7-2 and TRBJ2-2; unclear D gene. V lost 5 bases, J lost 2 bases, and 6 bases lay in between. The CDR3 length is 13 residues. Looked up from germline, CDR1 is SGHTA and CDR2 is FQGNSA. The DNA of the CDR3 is TGTGCCAGCAGCATTAAAAACACCGGGGAGCTGTTTTTT. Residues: CASSIKNTGELFF.

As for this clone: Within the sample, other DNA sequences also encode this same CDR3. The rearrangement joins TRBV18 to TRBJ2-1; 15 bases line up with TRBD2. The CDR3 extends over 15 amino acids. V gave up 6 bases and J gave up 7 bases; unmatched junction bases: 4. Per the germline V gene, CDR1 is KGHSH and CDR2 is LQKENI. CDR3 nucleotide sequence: TGTGCCAGCTCGCCCGGGACTAGCGGGAGGAATGAGCAGTTCTTC. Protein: CASSPGTSGRNEQFF.

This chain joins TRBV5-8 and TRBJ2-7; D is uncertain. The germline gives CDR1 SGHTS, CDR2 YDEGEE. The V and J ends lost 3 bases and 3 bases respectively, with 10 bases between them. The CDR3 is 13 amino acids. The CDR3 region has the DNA TGTGCCAGCAGCTCCCTCCCCAACTACGAGCAGTACTTC. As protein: CASSSLPNYEQYF.

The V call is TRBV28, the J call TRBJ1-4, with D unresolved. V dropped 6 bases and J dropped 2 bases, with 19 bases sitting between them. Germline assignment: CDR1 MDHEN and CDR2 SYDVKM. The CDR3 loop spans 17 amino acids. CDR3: CASSHGREKRTNEKLFF. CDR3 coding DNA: TGTGCCAGCAGCCACGGACGGGAAAAACGGACTAATGAAAAACTGTTTTTT. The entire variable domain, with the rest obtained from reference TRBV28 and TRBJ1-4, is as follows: DVKVTQSSRYLVKRTGEKVFLECVQDMDHENMFWYRQDPGLGLRLIYFSYDVKMKEKGDIPEGYSVSREKKERFSLILESASTNQTSMYLCASSHGREKRTNEKLFFGSGTQLSVL.

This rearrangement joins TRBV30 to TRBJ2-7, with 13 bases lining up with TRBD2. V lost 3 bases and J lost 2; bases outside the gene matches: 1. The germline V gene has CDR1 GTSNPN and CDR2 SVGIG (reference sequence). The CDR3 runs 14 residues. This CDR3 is CAWRLAGGTYEQYF. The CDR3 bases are TGTGCCTGGAGACTAGCGGGAGGGACCTACGAGCAGTACTTC.

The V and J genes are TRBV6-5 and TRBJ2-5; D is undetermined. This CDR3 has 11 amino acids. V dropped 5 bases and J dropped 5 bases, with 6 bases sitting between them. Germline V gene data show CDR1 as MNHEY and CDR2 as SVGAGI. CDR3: CASSEGETQYF. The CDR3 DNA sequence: TGTGCCAGCAGTGAAGGGGAGACCCAGTACTTC.

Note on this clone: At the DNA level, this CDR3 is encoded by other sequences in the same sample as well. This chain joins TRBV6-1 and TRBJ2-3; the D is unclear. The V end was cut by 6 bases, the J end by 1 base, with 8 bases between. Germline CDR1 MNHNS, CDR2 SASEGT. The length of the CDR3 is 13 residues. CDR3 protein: CASSARGTDTQYF. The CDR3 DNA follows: TGTGCCAGCAGCGCCCGGGGCACAGATACGCAGTATTTT.

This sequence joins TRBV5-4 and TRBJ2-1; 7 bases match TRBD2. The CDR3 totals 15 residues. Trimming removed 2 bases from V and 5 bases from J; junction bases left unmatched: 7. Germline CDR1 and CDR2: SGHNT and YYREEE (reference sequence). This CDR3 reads CASSFWEGRNNEQFF. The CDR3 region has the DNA TGTGCCAGCAGCTTTTGGGAGGGTAGGAACAATGAGCAGTTCTTC. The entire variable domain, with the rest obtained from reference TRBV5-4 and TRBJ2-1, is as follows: ETGVTQSPTHLIKTRGQQVTLRCSSQSGHNTVSWYQQALGQGPQFIFQYYREEENGRGNFPPRFSGLQFPNYSSELNVNALELDDSALYLCASSFWEGRNNEQFFGPGTRLTVL.

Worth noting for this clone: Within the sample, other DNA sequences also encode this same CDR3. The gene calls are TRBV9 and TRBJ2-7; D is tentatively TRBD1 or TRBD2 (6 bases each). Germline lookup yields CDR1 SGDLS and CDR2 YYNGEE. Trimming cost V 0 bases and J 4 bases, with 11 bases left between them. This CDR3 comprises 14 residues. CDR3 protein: CASSVAEGGYEQYF. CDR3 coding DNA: TGTGCCAGCAGCGTAGCGGAGGGGGGATACGAGCAGTACTTC.